One sample yielded the 3 T cell receptor beta chains listed below, sequenced in a study of blood T cell repertoires in COVID-19. This table comes from immunoSEQ multiplex PCR, and its TCRdb copy is limited to in-frame clones, with some not included. The data hold roughly 95,000 clones, with 82% observed a single time. Sequencing was carried out using peripheral blood. The receptors shown here come from a man older than 75 with acute or convalescent COVID-19.

This clone was seen only a few times. The CDR3 bases are TGTGCCAGCAGCTTAGCCGGTAATGAAAAACTGTTTTTT. This codes for CASSLAGNEKLFF. V usage is TRBV7-9 and J usage is TRBJ1-4; no definite D call. Trimming removed 0 bases from V and 4 bases from J, with 3 bases in between. CDR1 is SEHNR, CDR2 FQNEAQ, per germline (reference sequence). This CDR3 contains 13 residues.

The chain combines TRBV5-5 with TRBJ2-7, with D unresolved. The CDR3 consists of 14 residues. Germline CDR1 reads SGHKS; CDR2 reads YYEKEE (reference sequence). V was clipped by 4 bases and J by 4 bases, with 15 bases between them. CDR3: CASSGYPLLYEQYF. Here the CDR3 DNA reads TGTGCCAGCAGCGGTTATCCCCTCCTATACGAGCAGTACTTC.

The chain recombines TRBV9 with TRBJ2-2; maybe TRBD2 (7 bases). The CDR3 covers 17 residues. Germline V gene lookup returns CDR1 SGDLS and CDR2 YYNGEE. V dropped 3 bases and J dropped 0 bases, with 15 bases sitting between them. CDR3 DNA: TGTGCCAGCAGCGCTGGGGGGGCGGGGACGAACACCGGGGAGCTGTTTTTT. Its protein product is CASSAGGAGTNTGELFF.